The 5 T cell receptor beta chains in this list originate from one sample, sequenced in a study of T cell repertoires in cytomegalovirus infection. Antigen specificity for these receptors is unknown. One entry per CDR3 protein, called by TCRdb with MiXCR from the reads. The sample has more than 30,000 distinct CDR3 sequences, roughly 49% seen once. The sample in question was CD8+ T cells from cultured PBMCs, obtained from culture after CMV antigen stimulation. The source of these receptors is a human donor in good health (CMV status not recorded). Some clones in this sample may be carry-over from other donors' samples.

The genes are TRBV7-3 and TRBJ2-7; D gene uncertain. CDR3 length equals 14 residues. Deletions cut 4 bases from V and 1 base from J, with 11 bases between. CDR1 is SGHTA and CDR2 is FQGTGA in the germline V gene. CDR3 nucleotide sequence: TGTGCCAGCAGCTCCCCGGCGCAATCCTACGAGCAGTACTTC. Translation gives CASSSPAQSYEQYF. The full variable domain, with the rest looked up from reference TRBV7-3 and TRBJ2-7, is GAGVSQTPSNKVTEKGKYVELRCDPISGHTALYWYRQSLGQGPEFLIYFQGTGAADDSGLPNDRFFAVRPEGSVSTLKIQRTERGDSAVYLCASSSPAQSYEQYFGPGTRLTVT.

This clonotype has ten or more counts. The rearrangement links TRBV12-3 or TRBV12-4 to TRBJ2-2; the D gene is possibly TRBD2 (5 bases). The CDR3 length is 16 residues. V was cut by 3 bases and J by 1 base, with 12 bases left in between. CDR3 in DNA: TGTGCCAGCAGTTTTGGGCGGGCACAGAACACCGGGGAGCTGTTTTTT. This sequence encodes CASSFGRAQNTGELFF.

This clonotype was observed a handful of times. The rearrangement joins TRBV6-5 to TRBJ1-2, with unresolved D. V was pared by 2 bases and J by 6 bases, with 13 bases between. The CDR3 loop spans 14 amino acids. CDR1 MNHEY and CDR2 SVGAGI come from the germline V gene. The CDR3 region is CASSYGVALDGYTF. For the CDR3, the DNA is TGTGCCAGCAGTTACGGGGTGGCGCTTGATGGCTACACCTTC.

The V gene is TRBV7-2, the J gene TRBJ1-5, with D unresolved. Germline values: CDR1 SGHTA, CDR2 FQGNSA. This CDR3 region has 15 residues. Trimming stripped 7 bases from V and 7 bases from J, with 20 bases between. Written as DNA, the CDR3 is TGTGCCAGCACCGAGCAAGGGAATCTTAGACAGCCCCAGCATTTT. Amino acid sequence: CASTEQGNLRQPQHF.

This clonotype was seen just once. This chain connects TRBV7-9 to TRBJ2-7; unclear D gene. Trimming stripped 4 bases from V and 7 bases from J, with 8 bases between. CDR3 size: 11 residues. Germline lookup yields CDR1 SEHNR and CDR2 FQNEAQ (reference sequence). The CDR3 is CASSSTAEQYF. CDR3 nucleotides: TGTGCCAGCAGCTCTACCGCTGAGCAGTACTTC.